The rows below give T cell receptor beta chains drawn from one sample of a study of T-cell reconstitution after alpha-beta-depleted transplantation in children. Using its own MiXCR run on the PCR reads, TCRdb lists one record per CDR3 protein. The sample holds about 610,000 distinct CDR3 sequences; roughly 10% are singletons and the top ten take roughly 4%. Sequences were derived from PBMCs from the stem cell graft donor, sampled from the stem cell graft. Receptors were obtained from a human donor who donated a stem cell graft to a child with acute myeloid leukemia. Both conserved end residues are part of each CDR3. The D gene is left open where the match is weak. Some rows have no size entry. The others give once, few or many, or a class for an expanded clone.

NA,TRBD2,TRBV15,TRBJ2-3,TGTGCCACCAGCAGAGTGGGCGGGAGGTCCTCAGATACGCAGTATTTT,CATSRVGGRSSDTQYF
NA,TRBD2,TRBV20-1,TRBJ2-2,TGCAGTGCTAAGACTAGCGGGAGATGGGCCGGGGAGCTGTTTTTT,CSAKTSGRWAGELFF
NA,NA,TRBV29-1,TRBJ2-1,TGCAGCGTTGATTCAGGGAACGATGAGCAGTTCTTC,CSVDSGNDEQFF
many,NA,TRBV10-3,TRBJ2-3,TGTGCCATCAGTGGAGATAGGGATACGCAGTATTTT,CAISGDRDTQYF
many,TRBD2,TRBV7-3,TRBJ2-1,TGTGCCAGCAGCTTAAGACTAGCGGAATACAATGAGCAGTTCTTC,CASSLRLAEYNEQFF
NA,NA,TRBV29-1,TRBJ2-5,TGCTCCGTTTGGCTCCAAGAGACCCAGTACTTC,CSVWLQETQYF
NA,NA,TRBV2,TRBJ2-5,TGTGCCAGCAACCCTGGAGGACGGATCCAAGAGACCCAGTACTTC,CASNPGGRIQETQYF
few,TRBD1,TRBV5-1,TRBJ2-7,TGCGCCAGCAGCCTGTCCGGGACAGGGGCCAACGAGCAGTACTTC,CASSLSGTGANEQYF
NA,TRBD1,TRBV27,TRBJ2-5,TGTGCCAGCAGTTTTCTAACAGGGGAAGGGACCCAGTACTTC,CASSFLTGEGTQYF
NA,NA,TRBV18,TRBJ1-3,TGTGCCAGCTCACTGTTGGAGCTCGCCCCGGGAAACACCATATATTTT,CASSLLELAPGNTIYF